The clone carrying this TCR beta chain has more than one count but fewer than ten. Its antigen is unknown. The identical CDR3 is also encoded by other nucleotide sequences in the sample. The sample is drawn from a study of beta chain features in type 1 diabetes. General study points: In cDNA sequencing, cells with high TCR expression could be over-represented. With patients and controls alike, PCR might favor shorter templates to an equal degree.

Germline CDR1 and CDR2: MDHEN and SYDVKM. CDR3 length: 12 residues. Trimming left V 2 bases short and J 5 bases short, with 6 bases between. Reverse transcribing all isolated RNA meant expressed TCRB transcripts were sequenced. This table comes from immunoSEQ multiplex PCR, and its TCRdb copy is limited to in-frame clones, with some not included. The repertoire includes 600,000 to 650,000 clones, about a sixth of them detected once, and more than 0.08% sits in the top ten. A sort by CD45RO/CCR7/CD25/CD127/CD95/CD27 yielded CD4+ naive, central memory, regulatory and stem cell-like memory cells. The TCR sequence derives from a young man in good health. The chain carries TRBV28 and TRBJ1-2; D uncertain. The source material was naive CD4+ T cells from blood. The CDR3 DNA follows: TGTGCCAGCAGTTTAACCGGGTATGGCTACACCTTC. It codes for CASSLTGYGYTF.